This TCR beta chain is drawn from a study of T cells in Graves' hyperthyroidism and ophthalmopathy. RNA transcripts provided the source from which TCR beta CDR3 regions were amplified. Carried out on the TCR CDR3, a first-round RT-PCR used the HTBI primer set. TCRdb analysed the multiplex PCR reads with MiXCR anew, one entry per CDR3 protein. Among 690,000 or so distinct CDR3 sequences, over 15% were seen once, and the ten largest hold 16%. Many counts were recorded for this clonotype. CDR3 length equals 17 residues. Trimming took 1 base from V and 0 from J, leaving 15 bases between them. CDR1 is SGHAT, CDR2 FQNNGV, per germline.

The sequence was collected from a woman between 50 and 59 years old with Graves' hyperthyroidism that later progressed to Graves' ophthalmopathy. The chain combines TRBV11-2 with TRBJ1-1; no reliable D call. Sequenced input: blood. The CDR3 sequence is CASSLVKYQFMNTEAFF. The CDR3 nucleotides are TGTGCCAGCAGCTTAGTAAAGTACCAGTTCATGAACACTGAAGCTTTCTTT.